Listed below are T cell receptor beta chains from one sample, sequenced in a study of T-cell memory formation after mild COVID-19. In TCRdb, the 5' RACE reads were re-called with MiXCR into one record per CDR3 protein. Found here are 65,000 to 100,000 distinct CDR3 sequences, 9.5% to 15% of them singletons; the top ten hold roughly two fifths. The sequenced sample consisted of PBMCs or a T cell subset sorted from them (not recorded which). Every receptor here comes from a man aged 18-30 years who had mild COVID-19 (a few samples of this study predate the infection). Cell type and time point are not known. CDR3s include the opening cysteine and the closing phenylalanine or tryptophan. The D gene is left open where the match is weak. Clone size is shown for a subset of rows, as once, few, many or a class of expanded clone.

j_gene | abundance | v_gene | d_gene | CDR3nt | CDR3aa
TRBJ2-3 | few | TRBV6-1 | - | TGTGCCAGCAGCCCGGGCCAGGGGCACACAGATACGCAGTATTTT | CASSPGQGHTDTQYF
TRBJ2-2 | few | TRBV7-6 | - | TGTGCCAGCAGCTTAAGAGGAAGTACGGGAAACACCGGGGAGCTGTTTTTT | CASSLRGSTGNTGELFF
TRBJ2-7 | many | TRBV4-1 | TRBD1 | TGCGCCAGCAGCGCCGGGACAGGGGTTGACGAGCAGTACTTC | CASSAGTGVDEQYF
TRBJ2-7 | - | TRBV20-1 | - | TGCAGTGCTAGTTTGACAGCCTATGCGAACGAGCAGTACTTC | CSASLTAYANEQYF
TRBJ1-1 | - | TRBV28 | - | TGTGCCAGCAGTTTCAGGGTCAGGATGACAGTGAACACTGAAGCTTTCTTT | CASSFRVRMTVNTEAFF
TRBJ1-6 | - | TRBV7-2 | - | TGTGCCAGCAGCTTGGTCGAGAGCTCCTATAATTCACCCCTCCACTTT | CASSLVESSYNSPLHF
TRBJ2-7 | many | TRBV5-1 | - | TGCGCCAGCAGCTTGAGGCAGACCTACGAGCAGTACTTC | CASSLRQTYEQYF
TRBJ1-1 | - | TRBV7-3 | - | TGTGCCAGCAGCGAGGGGAGCACTGAAGCTTTCTTT | CASSEGSTEAFF
TRBJ1-1 | few | TRBV29-1 | - | TGCAGCGGGACAGCAAACACTGAAGCTTTCTTT | CSGTANTEAFF
TRBJ1-6 | few | TRBV7-9 | - | TGTGCCAGCAGCTTATTGGGGGCAACGGGAAATTCACCCCTCCACTTT | CASSLLGATGNSPLHF
TRBJ2-3 | - | TRBV9 | TRBD2 | TGTGCCAGCAGCGTATGGAGCGGGGGGAACACAGATACGCAGTATTTT | CASSVWSGGNTDTQYF
TRBJ1-2 | - | TRBV4-1 | - | TGCGCCAGCAGCCAAGTTTCGGCCTCGAAAAGCTATGGAGGCTACACCTTC | CASSQVSASKSYGGYTF
TRBJ2-7 | - | TRBV12-3/TRBV12-4 | - | TGTGCCAGCAGTTTAACGACTTGGGAGCAGTACTTC | CASSLTTWEQYF
TRBJ2-3 | few | TRBV7-9 | TRBD2 | TGTGCCAGCAACCTCCTAGCGGGGGGGCCAGATACGCAGTATTTT | CASNLLAGGPDTQYF
TRBJ2-1 | - | TRBV3-1 | - | TGTGCCAGCAGCCAAGCAGCTAGCGCTCCCTACAATGAGCAGTTCTTC | CASSQAASAPYNEQFF
TRBJ1-1 | - | TRBV7-9 | - | TGTGCCAGCAGCTTTGGAACGGTGAACACTGAAGCTTTCTTT | CASSFGTVNTEAFF
TRBJ1-1 | few | TRBV4-2 | - | TGTGCCAGCAGCCAAGATTCGCGGGGGTTTCTCCCACCTGAAGCTTTCTTT | CASSQDSRGFLPPEAFF
TRBJ2-7 | - | TRBV7-6 | TRBD1 | TGTGCCAGCAGCCAAGGGACAGGGGGTACCTACGAGCAGTACTTC | CASSQGTGGTYEQYF
TRBJ2-5 | many | TRBV7-9 | TRBD1 | TGTGCCAGCAGCCCGACAGGGAAAGAGACCCAGTACTTC | CASSPTGKETQYF
TRBJ1-2 | few | TRBV7-9 | TRBD1 | TGTGCCAGCAGCCGATCCGGGACAGCTAACTATGGCTACACCTTC | CASSRSGTANYGYTF
TRBJ2-4 | few | TRBV6-5 | - | TGTGCCAGTGGGCCCGGAGCCAAAAACATTCAGTACTTC | CASGPGAKNIQYF
TRBJ1-6 | - | TRBV9 | - | TGTGCCAGCAGCGCCCGTTTCAGGGGAGTGAATTCACCCCTCCACTTT | CASSARFRGVNSPLHF
TRBJ1-5 | many | TRBV6-5 | - | TGTGCCAGCAGTTACTCGGGCGGGTCTCAGCCCCAGCATTTT | CASSYSGGSQPQHF
TRBJ2-3 | - | TRBV3-1 | - | TGTGCCAGCAGCCAAGATGGGGCAGATACGCAGTATTTT | CASSQDGADTQYF
TRBJ2-3 | few | TRBV4-1 | TRBD2 | TGCGCCAGCAGCCAAGGTCGGGGGGGCTCAGATACGCAGTATTTT | CASSQGRGGSDTQYF
TRBJ2-3 | few | TRBV10-3 | - | TGTGCCACGCTAGCATATAGCACAGATACGCAGTATTTT | CATLAYSTDTQYF
TRBJ1-2 | few | TRBV3-1 | - | TGTGCCAGCAGATGGACGGATGCGTTAATACCGGGGGGCTACACCTTC | CASRWTDALIPGGYTF
TRBJ2-5 | few | TRBV7-2 | - | TGTGCCAGCAGCTTCTTGGGCGGGGCCTCCGGGAAGGAGACCCAGTACTTC | CASSFLGGASGKETQYF
TRBJ2-5 | few | TRBV7-9 | TRBD2 | TGTGCCAGCAGCTTGACTAGCGGGGGAGAGACCCAGTACTTC | CASSLTSGGETQYF
TRBJ2-7 | medium-sized | TRBV7-8 | TRBD1 | TGTGCCAGCAGCTTGAGCTCCGGGACAGGGAACTACGAGCAGTACTTC | CASSLSSGTGNYEQYF
TRBJ2-1 | - | TRBV5-1 | - | TGCGCCAGCAGCCCCCCCGTCGCCCGGGTAGGGTCCTACAATGAGCAGTTCTTC | CASSPPVARVGSYNEQFF
TRBJ2-7 | many | TRBV5-1 | - | TGCGCCAGCAGCGTCATCAGCTCCTACGAGCAGTACTTC | CASSVISSYEQYF
TRBJ2-7 | few | TRBV7-8 | - | TGTGCCAGCAGCTTAGAATCGTACTACGAGCAGTACTTC | CASSLESYYEQYF
TRBJ1-2 | few | TRBV6-1 | - | TGTGCCAGCAGTCCCCTAGGAGGGGCTGGCTACACCTTC | CASSPLGGAGYTF
TRBJ2-7 | - | TRBV10-3 | TRBD1 | TGTGCCATCAGGGGGACAGGGGGCGAGAGGGAGCAGTACTTC | CAIRGTGGEREQYF
TRBJ1-1 | - | TRBV20-1 | TRBD1 | TGCAGTGCTTACAGGGGTGACAGCACTGAAGCTTTCTTT | CSAYRGDSTEAFF
TRBJ1-1 | - | TRBV4-1 | - | TGCGCCAGCAGCCAAGGATTCGGGGGACGGAACACTGAAGCTTTCTTT | CASSQGFGGRNTEAFF
TRBJ2-7 | - | TRBV14 | - | TGTGCCAGCAGCCTATCAATCGACGAGCAGTACTTC | CASSLSIDEQYF
TRBJ2-3 | few | TRBV5-1 | - | TGCGCCAGCAGCTTGTTTTCTGGCACAGATACGCAGTATTTT | CASSLFSGTDTQYF
TRBJ2-5 | - | TRBV12-3/TRBV12-4 | - | TGTGCCAGCAGCCGCGTAGAGGGAATCCAGTACTTC | CASSRVEGIQYF
TRBJ1-2 | few | TRBV6-5 | - | TGTGCCAGCAGGCCTTTTCCTAACTATGGCTACACCTTC | CASRPFPNYGYTF
TRBJ1-2 | few | TRBV7-9 | - | TGTGCCAGCAGCTCCCCAGGGATCTATGGCTACACCTTC | CASSSPGIYGYTF
TRBJ1-1 | few | TRBV5-1 | - | TGCGCCAGCAGCTTGGCCCTCGGGGCTAACACTGAAGCTTTCTTT | CASSLALGANTEAFF
TRBJ2-7 | few | TRBV6-5 | - | TGTGCCAGCAGTGATCTTGGGTTCGAGCAGTACTTC | CASSDLGFEQYF
TRBJ2-5 | - | TRBV5-1 | TRBD2 | TGCGCCAGCAGCCCGGGGACTAGCGGGGGCGACCAAGAGACCCAGTACTTC | CASSPGTSGGDQETQYF
TRBJ1-2 | - | TRBV2 | TRBD1 | TGTGCCAGCAGTGAAGCGCCCGCCCTGGGGACAGAATTTTATGGCTACACCTTC | CASSEAPALGTEFYGYTF
TRBJ2-5 | few | TRBV5-5 | - | TGTGCCAGCAGCTTCAGGACGGGAAGATACCAAGAGACCCAGTACTTC | CASSFRTGRYQETQYF
TRBJ2-4 | few | TRBV4-1 | - | TGCGCCAGCAGCCAAGGCGGAGGGGACATTCAGTACTTC | CASSQGGGDIQYF
TRBJ1-1 | few | TRBV12-3/TRBV12-4 | - | TGTGCCAGCAGTTTAGGGGGCTTTGCTGAAGCTTTCTTT | CASSLGGFAEAFF
TRBJ2-2 | few | TRBV29-1 | - | TGCAGCGTCGACAGGCGCCCGAACACCGGGGAGCTGTTTTTT | CSVDRRPNTGELFF
TRBJ2-3 | once | TRBV29-1 | - | TGCAGCGTTGAAAGGGGCAGGGGTGAGATAGATACGCAGTATTTT | CSVERGRGEIDTQYF
TRBJ1-1 | - | TRBV6-4 | - | TGTGCCAGCAGTGCCATATCTGATACGTACAATAACAATGACATGCGCTTT | CASSAISDTYNNNDMRF